The 4 T cell receptor beta chains given below trace back to one sample, sequenced in a study of Tregs in tolerant kidney transplant recipients. Measured with immunoSEQ multiplex PCR; TCRdb has only the in-frame clones, and not every one. The table has fewer than 40,000 clones, 82% seen once. No antigen has been assigned to these receptors. Sequencing input: Tregs from blood cultured with allogeneic cells. These receptors came from a human donor in good health.

The chain combines TRBV7-8 with TRBJ2-3; 10 positions match TRBD2. Trimming cost V 8 bases and J 0 bases; bases outside gene matches: 11. CDR3 length equals 17 residues. The germline V gene encodes CDR1 SGHVS and CDR2 FQNEAQ. Written as DNA, the CDR3 is TGTGCCAGCCATAGAAGCGGGGGGGCAGGAAGCACAGATACGCAGTATTTT. This gives the protein CASHRSGGAGSTDTQYF.

V usage is TRBV5-1 and J usage is TRBJ1-2; 9 bases are shared with TRBD1. With V trimmed by 1 base and J by 7 bases, 8 bases remained unmatched. The germline CDR1 and CDR2 sequences are SGHRS and YFSETQ. The CDR3 runs to 15 residues. The CDR3 DNA sequence: TGCGCCAGCAGCTTGTTTGCGGGACAGGGCGGTGGCTACACCTTC. Residues: CASSLFAGQGGGYTF.

This clone was seen only a few times. This chain joins TRBV6-1 and TRBJ1-6; D remains ambiguous. Germline CDR1 is MNHNS and CDR2 is SASEGT. V lost 0 bases to trimming and J lost 8 bases, with 5 bases between them. The CDR3 extends over 13 amino acids. CDR3: CASSEAHDSPLHF. As DNA, the CDR3 is TGTGCCAGCAGTGAAGCCCACGATTCACCCCTCCACTTT.

CDR3 sequence reads: CSARTGREQYF. For the CDR3, the DNA is TGCAGCGCCAGGACAGGGCGCGAGCAGTACTTC. The chain combines TRBV29-1 with TRBJ2-7; TRBD1 matches at 8 bases. In germline, CDR1 is SQVTM, CDR2 ANQGSEA. The junction had 5 bases not matched to a gene; V was cut back by 7 bases and J by 6 bases. The CDR3 spans 11 residues.